This T cell receptor beta chain was recovered during a study of cytomegalovirus exposure and HLA in healthy donors. Study as a whole: Earlier findings included some 120 million unique TCR beta sequences obtained from roughly 200 million T cells.

Study-level findings and limits: Previous analysis showed most TCR beta V segments were productive about 87% or about 30% of the time.

Germline V gene lookup returns CDR1 SGHTA and CDR2 FQGNSA. CDR3 length equals 16 residues. V was clipped by 1 base and J by 5 bases; unmatched bases: 7. The PCR ran on 60 Vbeta and 13 Jbeta primers. Data came from immunoSEQ multiplex PCR; TCRdb stores just in-frame clones and leaves some out. Of roughly 100,000 clones listed, over 70% were seen once; the top ten hold 4%. Concerning this clone itself: Its antigen is not identified.

This clonotype originated in a man in his fifties or sixties in good health and CMV-seropositive. The specimen was PBMCs. V and J are TRBV7-2 and TRBJ2-3; 9 bases agree with TRBD2. CDR3 coding DNA: TGTGCCAGCAGCTTAGTTCCAGCGGGAGGAAGAGATACGCAGTATTTT. Amino acid sequence: CASSLVPAGGRDTQYF.